This TCR beta chain emerged from a study of cytomegalovirus exposure and HLA in healthy donors. The overall study: Genotyping of roughly 400 donors showed that roughly 83% belonged to the Caucasian-associated ancestry cluster.

The PCR ran on 60 Vbeta and 13 Jbeta primers. Some clones are missing from TCRdb's copy, which holds only in-frame ones; the method was immunoSEQ multiplex PCR. The sample has some 120,000 clones, 70% to 80% seen once. Comment on this clone: Its antigen is still unknown.

Study observations and caveats: Per a prior analysis, the majority of TCR beta V segments were productive roughly 87% or roughly 30% of the time. Most TCRs appeared rarely, but some public TCRs recurred in many donors. As a later analysis revealed, the rate of TCR association differed by HLA locus, with DRB1 most and HLA-C fewest.

Sequenced sample: PBMCs. The clonotype originates from a man aged 35 to 55 in good health and CMV-seronegative.

The CDR3 reads CASTTEGIQYF. CDR3 nucleotide sequence: TGTGCCAGCACCACGGAGGGCATTCAGTACTTC. The V and J genes are TRBV6-5 and TRBJ2-4; perhaps TRBD2 as D (6 bases). Germline V lookup: CDR1 MNHEY, CDR2 SVGAGI. The CDR3 extends over 11 amino acids. Trimming removed 7 bases at V and 9 bases at J, with 10 bases between.